The 12 T cell receptor beta chains in this list originate from one sample, sequenced in a study of T cells after yellow fever vaccination. TCRdb ran MiXCR on the 5' RACE reads and lists one entry per CDR3 protein. This table has hundreds of thousands of distinct CDR3 sequences, around 19% appearing once. The sample consisted of PBMCs, taken before the yellow fever booster vaccination. Source of these receptors: a man younger than 35 who received the YFV17D yellow fever vaccine.

The J gene is TRBJ2-5, the V gene TRBV4-1; TRBD2 agrees at 7 bases. Germline assignment: CDR1 MGHRA and CDR2 YSYEKL. The CDR3 totals 14 residues. V shed 6 bases, J shed 3 bases, and the junction held 7 bases outside the gene matches. CDR3 sequence: CASSTPGGKETQYF. The DNA of the CDR3 is TGCGCCAGCAGTACTCCGGGAGGAAAAGAGACCCAGTACTTC.

This clonotype was seen a handful of times. The chain combines TRBV5-1 with TRBJ2-1; TRBD2 agrees at 11 bases. Per the germline V gene, CDR1 is SGHRS and CDR2 is YFSETQ. The CDR3 extends over 16 amino acids. After removal of 1 base from V and 5 bases from J, the junction contained 5 bases not matched to a gene. The CDR3 loop is CASSLRVAGGNNEQFF. The DNA of the CDR3 is TGCGCCAGCAGCTTGAGAGTAGCGGGGGGGAACAATGAGCAGTTCTTC. The variable domain in full, with the rest retrieved from reference TRBV5-1 and TRBJ2-1, is KAGVTQTPRYLIKTRGQQVTLSCSPISGHRSVSWYQQTPGQGLQFLFEYFSETQRNKGNFPGRFSGRQFSNSRSEMNVSTLELGDSALYLCASSLRVAGGNNEQFFGPGTRLTVL.

This clonotype was seen a handful of times. This chain uses TRBV5-1 with TRBJ1-1; TRBD1 aligns across 7 bases. The CDR3 loop spans 17 amino acids. Germline assignment: CDR1 SGHRS and CDR2 YFSETQ. The J segment lost 1 base and the V segment lost 4 bases, leaving 13 bases of the junction unmatched. The CDR3 spells CASSAPEEGAANTEAFF. In DNA form, the CDR3 reads TGCGCCAGCAGCGCGCCTGAAGAGGGGGCAGCGAACACTGAAGCTTTCTTT.

This clonotype was seen repeatedly, ten times or more. This CDR3 reads CSYHDRATDTQYF. In DNA form, the CDR3 reads TGCAGTTACCACGACAGGGCGACAGATACGCAGTATTTT. The chain couples TRBV20-1 to TRBJ2-3; 7 bases are a match to TRBD1. The CDR3 extends over 13 amino acids. V lost 8 bases and J lost 3; bases outside the gene matches: 8. The germline V gene has CDR1 DFQATT and CDR2 SNEGSKA (reference sequence).

The chain carries TRBV9 and TRBJ1-1; weak D call: TRBD1 (6 bases). With 0 bases removed from V and 1 base from J, the gap between germline ends came to 7 bases. The V gene's germline CDR1 is SGDLS and CDR2 YYNGEE. The CDR3 length is 14 residues. The CDR3 sequence: CASSVVTGNTEAFF. The CDR3 region has the DNA TGTGCCAGCAGCGTAGTGACAGGGAACACTGAAGCTTTCTTT.

This clonotype was counted between two and nine times. The chain uses TRBV7-2 and TRBJ1-2, with 7 bases fitting TRBD1. The CDR3 is 14 residues long. CDR1 SGHTA and CDR2 FQGNSA come from the germline V gene. Trimming took 7 bases from V and 4 from J; bases not matched to a gene: 9. DNA of the CDR3: TGTGCCAGCACTACCCCCGGGACAGTCTATGGCTACACCTTC. It specifies CASTTPGTVYGYTF.

The chain links TRBV5-1 to TRBJ1-2; 7 bases agree with TRBD1. Trimming at V came to 4 bases and at J to 7 bases, leaving 13 bases not matched to a gene. This CDR3 spans 15 amino acids. The germline V gene encodes CDR1 SGHRS and CDR2 YFSETQ. CDR3 in DNA: TGCGCCAGCAGCCCCCAAGACAGGGAAGTGGGTGGCTACACCTTC. Amino acid sequence: CASSPQDREVGGYTF.

This chain connects TRBV4-1 to TRBJ2-7; possible D gene TRBD1, 5 bases. Deletions cut 0 bases from V and 5 bases from J, with 14 bases between. The CDR3 is 15 amino acids. CDR1 MGHRA and CDR2 YSYEKL come from the germline V gene. CDR3 amino acids: CASSQDGRQSDEQYF. The CDR3 DNA follows: TGCGCCAGCAGCCAAGATGGCAGACAGTCCGACGAGCAGTACTTC.

The genes are TRBV5-1 and TRBJ1-4, with D perhaps TRBD1 (6 bases). V was cut by 4 bases and J by 3 bases, with 10 bases left in between. Germline V gene lookup returns CDR1 SGHRS and CDR2 YFSETQ. The CDR3 has 14 residues. In DNA, the CDR3 is TGCGCCAGCAGCCCCCAGGGGTCTAATGAAAAACTGTTTTTT. This encodes CASSPQGSNEKLFF.

This clonotype was detected a few times. V usage is TRBV20-1 and J usage is TRBJ2-7; no clear D gene. There are 13 residues in the CDR3. The germline gives CDR1 DFQATT, CDR2 SNEGSKA (reference sequence). The V end was cut by 6 bases, the J end by 3 bases, with 15 bases between. The CDR3 here is CSATGLIFYEQYV. As DNA, the CDR3 is TGCAGTGCAACCGGTCTAATTTTCTACGAGCAGTACGTC.

The rearrangement uses TRBV12-2 and TRBJ2-1. TRBV12-2 is recorded as a pseudogene. There are 9 residues in the CDR3. CDR3 protein: CASRLAQFF. The CDR3 DNA follows: TGTGCAAGTCGCTTAGCGCAGTTCTTC.

This clonotype was picked up a small number of times. The V and J genes are TRBV9 and TRBJ1-3; D is uncertain. The CDR3 sequence is 14 residues long. CDR1 and CDR2 (germline): SGDLS, YYNGEE. Trimming took 3 bases from V and 4 from J, leaving 11 bases between them. The CDR3 spells CASSARESGNTIYF. The DNA of the CDR3 is TGTGCCAGCAGCGCTCGGGAGTCCGGAAACACCATATATTTT.